These 28 T cell receptor beta chains came from one sample sequenced in a study of STAT5B mutations in CD4+ large granular lymphocyte leukemia. Produced via immunoSEQ multiplex PCR; TCRdb's table is partial and in-frame only. The data hold 30,000 to 40,000 clones, with approximately 88% observed a single time. The sample comprised CD4+ T cells from blood buffy coats. The receptors come from a human donor in good health.

V usage is TRBV6-1 and J usage is TRBJ2-7; D is perhaps TRBD1 (5 bases). The V end lost 1 base, the J end lost 3 bases, and 10 bases lay between the germline ends. The CDR3 consists of 14 residues. Per the germline V gene, CDR1 is MNHNS and CDR2 is SASEGT. The CDR3 DNA reads as TGTGCCAGCAGTGAAGTAGGACACATCTACGAGCAGTACTTC. Protein product: CASSEVGHIYEQYF.

This rearrangement joins TRBV19 to TRBJ2-1; no definite D call. There are 13 residues in the CDR3. Germline values: CDR1 LNHDA, CDR2 SQIVND (reference sequence). The V gene lost 6 bases and the J gene lost 7 bases, with 13 bases spanning the gap. Here the CDR3 DNA reads TGTGCCAGTAGCCTAGATTATGGGAATGAGCAGTTCTTC. Residues: CASSLDYGNEQFF.

This chain connects TRBV30 to TRBJ2-7; D is undetermined. The CDR3 runs to 12 residues. Per the germline V gene, CDR1 is GTSNPN and CDR2 is SVGIG (reference sequence). The V end was cut by 4 bases, the J end by 7 bases, with 14 bases between. As DNA, the CDR3 is TGTGCCTGGACTAAACGGCGTGGGGAGCAGTACTTC. It encodes CAWTKRRGEQYF.

The chain uses TRBV27 and TRBJ2-2, with D perhaps matching TRBD1 or TRBD2 (5 bases each). Germline CDR1 and CDR2: MNHEY and SMNVEV (reference sequence). V was cut by 0 bases and J by 12 bases, with 11 bases left in between. The CDR3 covers 13 residues. CDR3 sequence (DNA): TGTGCCAGCAGTTTATCGAGGGGCAGGAAGCTGTTTTTT. Protein sequence: CASSLSRGRKLFF.

This chain uses TRBV10-2 with TRBJ2-7; 13 bases agree with TRBD2. After removal of 3 bases from V and 0 bases from J, the junction contained 11 bases not matched to a gene. Germline V gene sequence: CDR1 WSHSY, CDR2 SAAADI. This CDR3 contains 19 residues. In DNA form, the CDR3 reads TGCGCCAGCAGTGACCCTTCTCCGGGACTAGCGGGGCGCTCCTACGAGCAGTACTTC. Its protein is CASSDPSPGLAGRSYEQYF.

This clone is a singleton in its sample. This chain joins TRBV11-2 and TRBJ1-2; 9 bases agree with TRBD1. The CDR3 spans 13 residues. The V and J ends lost 6 bases and 8 bases, in that order; junction bases with no gene match: 7. The germline V gene encodes CDR1 SGHAT and CDR2 FQNNGV. The CDR3 spells CASRGGTGQGYTF. CDR3 DNA sequence: TGTGCCAGCAGGGGCGGGACAGGGCAAGGCTACACCTTC.

With respect to this clone: At one boundary the junction diverges from the germline segment, which might be a read error. This chain uses TRBV5-4 with TRBJ2-2; weak D call: TRBD1 (6 bases). This CDR3 has 11 amino acids. Looked up from germline, CDR1 is SGHNT and CDR2 is YYREEE (reference sequence). CDR3: CTAQGSGELFF. The CDR3 DNA reads TGCACCGCGCAGGGGTCCGGGGAGCTGTTTTTT.

This sequence joins TRBV6-5 and TRBJ1-2; D gene ambiguous. The ends were cut back, 0 bases at V and 2 bases at J, with 7 bases in the middle. Germline CDR1 and CDR2: MNHEY and SVGAGI. The CDR3 length is 14 residues. The CDR3 region is CASSYSGVNYGYTF. For the CDR3, the DNA is TGTGCCAGCAGTTACTCTGGGGTGAACTATGGCTACACCTTC.

The chain links TRBV5-1 to TRBJ2-3, with 8 bases aligning to TRBD2. Germline values: CDR1 SGHRS, CDR2 YFSETQ. The length of the CDR3 is 17 residues. The trim removed 5 bases at V and 1 base at J, leaving 12 bases unmatched. The DNA for the CDR3 is TGCGCCAGCAGTTGGGGGAGCGGGGGCCGTGGCACAGATACGCAGTATTTT. This translates into CASSWGSGGRGTDTQYF.

There are a few counts of this clone. V is TRBV5-4 and J is TRBJ2-7, with 9 positions matching TRBD1. J lost 3 bases, V lost 1 base, and 5 bases had no gene match. CDR3 size: 15 residues. CDR1 is SGHNT, CDR2 YYREEE, per germline (reference sequence). The CDR3 here is CASSLLGQGLYEQYF. CDR3 nucleotide sequence: TGTGCCAGCAGCTTGCTGGGACAGGGCCTCTACGAGCAGTACTTC.

In this sample, this clone turned up a few times. The chain links TRBV6-5 to TRBJ1-1; 8 positions agree with TRBD1. With 6 bases clipped from V and 4 bases from J, the junction kept 7 bases outside the gene matches. Germline CDR1 MNHEY, CDR2 SVGAGI. The CDR3 sequence is 14 residues long. The CDR3 reads CASRRQGRATEAFF. CDR3 in DNA: TGTGCCAGCAGAAGACAGGGGAGAGCCACTGAAGCTTTCTTT.

The chain carries TRBV5-4 and TRBJ1-4, with D hard to call. The V end lost 0 bases, the J end lost 11 bases, and 23 bases lay between the germline ends. The germline CDR1 and CDR2 sequences are SGHNT and YYREEE (reference sequence). The CDR3 is made up of 17 amino acids. CDR3 bases: TGTGCCAGCAGCTTGGGTTTGGAAGAAAACGTCATGGGGAAACTGTTTTTT. This encodes CASSLGLEENVMGKLFF. Looking up the rest from reference TRBV5-4 and TRBJ1-4 gives the full variable domain: ETGVTQSPTHLIKTRGQQVTLRCSSQSGHNTVSWYQQALGQGPQFIFQYYREEENGRGNFPPRFSGLQFPNYSSELNVNALELDDSALYLCASSLGLEENVMGKLFFGSGTQLSVL.

The chain combines TRBV5-4 with TRBJ1-1; no clear D. The length of the CDR3 is 13 residues. CDR1 and CDR2 from the germline V gene are SGHNT and YYREEE (reference sequence). V was trimmed by 6 bases and J by 4 bases, leaving 13 bases between them. CDR3 loop: CASTPPLGTEAFF. The CDR3 DNA follows: TGTGCCAGCACCCCGCCTTTAGGCACTGAAGCTTTCTTT. The complete variable domain, with remaining parts taken from reference TRBV5-4 and TRBJ1-1, reads ETGVTQSPTHLIKTRGQQVTLRCSSQSGHNTVSWYQQALGQGPQFIFQYYREEENGRGNFPPRFSGLQFPNYSSELNVNALELDDSALYLCASTPPLGTEAFFGQGTRLTVV.

V gene TRBV6-1 combines with J gene TRBJ1-6, with D possibly matching TRBD1 (5 bases). The CDR3 totals 11 residues. The germline V and J ends were trimmed by 9 bases and 7 bases, with 7 bases remaining between them. CDR1 and CDR2 (germline): MNHNS, SASEGT. CDR3 region: CARKGNSPLHF. As DNA, the CDR3 is TGTGCCAGGAAGGGGAATTCACCCCTCCACTTT.

The rearrangement uses TRBV10-3 and TRBJ1-6, with 9 bases that match TRBD1. The CDR3 is 15 residues long. Germline CDR1 is ENHRY and CDR2 is SYGVKD. Germline trimming cut 6 bases from V and 7 bases from J; bases unmatched to any gene: 7. The chain's CDR3 is CAIRAGQGGNSPLHF. As DNA, the CDR3 is TGTGCCATCAGGGCGGGACAGGGAGGAAATTCACCCCTCCACTTT.

This clone appeared a single time. The V and J genes are TRBV9 and TRBJ2-5; 9 positions match TRBD2. V trimming: 3 bases; J trimming: 5 bases; junction bases outside the gene matches: 5. CDR1 is SGDLS, CDR2 YYNGEE, per germline. The CDR3 contains 14 residues. In DNA, the CDR3 is TGTGCCAGCAGCGCTAGCGGGAACTGGGAGACCCAGTACTTC. The encoded protein is CASSASGNWETQYF.

This clone was seen a single time. This sequence joins TRBV5-1 and TRBJ1-3, with 9 bases identical to TRBD1. V shed 0 bases, J shed 0 bases, and the junction held 4 bases outside the gene matches. There are 17 residues in the CDR3. Germline V gene lookup returns CDR1 SGHRS and CDR2 YFSETQ. The CDR3 loop reads CASSLAGGQGSGNTIYF. CDR3 DNA: TGCGCCAGCAGCTTGGCGGGGGGACAGGGCTCTGGAAACACCATATATTTT.

The rearrangement joins TRBV10-3 to TRBJ1-1; the D gene is possibly TRBD1 (5 bases). Germline CDR1 and CDR2: ENHRY and SYGVKD. V lost 8 bases to trimming and J lost 2 bases, with 12 bases between them. The CDR3 length is 13 residues. The CDR3 sequence: CAIGLTGNTEAFF. Written as DNA, the CDR3 is TGTGCCATCGGATTAACAGGAAACACTGAAGCTTTCTTT.

This clone was detected once. This chain links TRBV25-1 with TRBJ2-3; either TRBD1 or TRBD2 may supply D (5 bases each). Per germline, CDR1 MGHDK and CDR2 SYGVNS. Trimming removed 6 bases from V and 6 bases from J, with 19 bases in between. CDR3 size: 15 residues. The DNA for the CDR3 is TGTGCCAGCAGCCGGGGCTGGGGCGGAGTCGATACGCAGTATTTT. Residues: CASSRGWGGVDTQYF.

The chain combines TRBV6-5 with TRBJ1-1; 8 bases agree with TRBD1. The CDR3 is made up of 15 amino acids. Germline-derived CDR1 and CDR2 are MNHEY and SVGAGI. Unmatched junction bases numbered 10, after V lost 5 bases and J lost 5 bases. In nucleotides, the CDR3 is TGTGCCAGCAGTGTAGATCAGGGGGCTGGGACTGAAGCTTTCTTT. Protein product: CASSVDQGAGTEAFF.

The rearrangement links TRBV10-3 to TRBJ1-1; no reliable D call. V dropped 1 base and J dropped 2 bases, with 11 bases sitting between them. The CDR3 contains 15 residues. Germline V gene lookup returns CDR1 ENHRY and CDR2 SYGVKD. The CDR3: CAISEFGAANTEAFF. DNA for the CDR3: TGTGCCATCAGTGAGTTCGGTGCAGCTAACACTGAAGCTTTCTTT.

This chain joins TRBV9 and TRBJ2-2; D is uncertain. V was trimmed by 6 bases and J by 4 bases, leaving 13 bases between them. CDR1 and CDR2 from the germline V gene are SGDLS and YYNGEE. The CDR3 contains 14 residues. The CDR3 DNA reads as TGTGCCAGCACAACACTATCGAGCACCGGGGAGCTGTTTTTT. Translated: CASTTLSSTGELFF.

The chain uses TRBV10-1 and TRBJ2-1, with 14 bases fitting TRBD2. Germline CDR1 WNHNN, CDR2 SYGVQD (reference sequence). CDR3 length: 17 residues. The J segment lost 4 bases and the V segment lost 4 bases, leaving 6 bases of the junction unmatched. CDR3: CASSGGLAGEVYNEQFF. CDR3 DNA sequence: TGCGCCAGCAGTGGGGGACTAGCGGGGGAGGTTTACAATGAGCAGTTCTTC.

The chain couples TRBV4-3 to TRBJ1-3, with no clear D. Trimming cost V 0 bases and J 11 bases, with 14 bases left between them. Germline assignment: CDR1 LGHNA and CDR2 YSLEER. The CDR3 length is 14 residues. The CDR3: CASSQDLAGFAIYF. The CDR3 DNA reads TGCGCCAGCAGCCAAGATCTGGCGGGATTCGCCATATATTTT.

This clone was observed once. This chain joins TRBV12-5 and TRBJ1-1, with 8 bases aligning to TRBD1. Looked up from germline, CDR1 is LGHNT and CDR2 is FRNRAP. The CDR3 has 14 amino acids. Trimming at V came to 5 bases and at J to 3 bases, leaving 5 bases not matched to a gene. CDR3 loop: CASGTNRGDTEAFF. Written as DNA, the CDR3 is TGTGCTAGTGGTACGAACAGGGGGGACACTGAAGCTTTCTTT.

The rearrangement uses TRBV6-1 and TRBJ2-3; D gene uncertain. Germline-derived CDR1 and CDR2 are MNHNS and SASEGT. The germline V and J ends were trimmed by 9 bases and 2 bases, with 12 bases remaining between them. The CDR3 consists of 13 residues. CDR3 sequence: CASQVAATDTQYF. The CDR3 DNA reads TGTGCCAGTCAAGTAGCCGCCACAGATACGCAGTATTTT.

V and J are TRBV7-6 and TRBJ1-3; D is perhaps TRBD1 (6 bases). Trimming pared 1 base from V and 0 bases from J, leaving 10 bases between. Germline CDR1 is SGHVS and CDR2 is FNYEAQ. The CDR3 totals 16 residues. The CDR3 sequence is CASSLGTAVSGNTIYF. The CDR3 DNA reads TGTGCCAGCAGCTTAGGGACAGCCGTCTCTGGAAACACCATATATTTT.

This chain links TRBV5-1 with TRBJ1-1; D is unresolved. V was cut by 4 bases and J by 1 base, with 11 bases left in between. Germline loops: CDR1 SGHRS, CDR2 YFSETQ. The CDR3 is made up of 14 amino acids. The CDR3 here is CASSPDAGNTEAFF. The CDR3 nucleotides are TGCGCCAGCAGCCCTGATGCTGGGAACACTGAAGCTTTCTTT.